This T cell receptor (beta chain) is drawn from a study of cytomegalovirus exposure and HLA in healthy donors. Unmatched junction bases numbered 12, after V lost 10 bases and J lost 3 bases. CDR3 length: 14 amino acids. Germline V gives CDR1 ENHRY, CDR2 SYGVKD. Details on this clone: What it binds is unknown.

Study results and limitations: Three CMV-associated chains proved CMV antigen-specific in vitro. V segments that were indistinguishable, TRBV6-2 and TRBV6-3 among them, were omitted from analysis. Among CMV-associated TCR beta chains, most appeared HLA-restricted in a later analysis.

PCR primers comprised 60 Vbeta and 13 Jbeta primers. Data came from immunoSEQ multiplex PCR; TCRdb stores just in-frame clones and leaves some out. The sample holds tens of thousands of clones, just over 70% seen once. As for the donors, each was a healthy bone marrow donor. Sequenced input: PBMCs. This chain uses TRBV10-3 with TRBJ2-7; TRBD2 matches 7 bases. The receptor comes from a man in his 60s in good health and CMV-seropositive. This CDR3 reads CATLGGGRLYEQYF. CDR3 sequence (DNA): TGTGCCACCCTGGGCGGCGGGAGACTCTACGAGCAGTACTTC.